This T cell receptor beta chain emerged from a study of T cells after yellow fever vaccination. One entry per CDR3 protein, called by TCRdb with MiXCR from the 5' RACE reads. This sample has about 130,000 distinct CDR3 sequences, with 8% to 10% found just once. This CDR3 has 11 residues. Trimming removed 3 bases from V and 6 bases from J, with 4 bases in between. Germline-derived CDR1 and CDR2 are SGHKS and YYEKEE (reference sequence). This receptor was identified in a young man who received the YFV17D yellow fever vaccine. The V and J genes are TRBV5-5 and TRBJ2-1; D is unresolved. The sequenced sample was CD8+ T cells sorted from PBMCs, obtained on the day of the yellow fever booster vaccination. The CDR3 is CASSSGNEQFF. The CDR3 DNA follows: TGTGCCAGCAGCTCCGGCAATGAGCAGTTCTTC.